These 18 T cell receptor beta chains originate from one sample sequenced in a study of molecular identifiers for immune sequencing clone quantification (dated 2018 in TCRdb). Libraries were built with PCR. The data were produced on an Illumina HiSeq 4000. Using fastp trimming at Q25 and MiXCR clonotype assembly, TCRdb reanalyzed the public sequencing data and kept in-frame beta chains. Identical CDR3 proteins give one entry, which carries the most common genes and DNA. A total of approximately 550,000 distinct CDR3 sequences appear in this sample, 20% to 25% of them only once. The ten largest clones represent around 0.84% of the sample. The material sequenced was naive CD8+ T cells from blood, with Jurkat cell RNA spiked in. The intended sense of this specimen's cell subset or site label: FACS-sorted CD8+CD4-CCR7+CD45RA+ naive T cells. The receptors were sampled from a human donor in good health. Some libraries in this study had Jurkat cell RNA spiked in.

This clonotype was seen a handful of times. The rearrangement uses TRBV28 and TRBJ2-7, with D perhaps matching TRBD1 or TRBD2 (5 bases each). V was shortened by 1 base and J by 3 bases, with 13 bases between the two germline ends. CDR3 size: 15 residues. Germline loops: CDR1 MDHEN, CDR2 SYDVKM. This CDR3 is CASSLFGGRVYEQYF. The CDR3 DNA sequence: TGTGCCAGCAGTTTATTTGGGGGAAGGGTCTACGAGCAGTACTTC.

The table lists this clonotype with many counts. The V gene is TRBV6-5, the J gene TRBJ2-5; D remains unclear. The CDR3 runs 13 residues. Germline loops: CDR1 MNHEY, CDR2 SVGAGI. The germline V and J ends were trimmed by 2 bases and 4 bases, with 8 bases remaining between them. CDR3 nucleotide sequence: TGTGCCAGCAGTTACCGACCGTCAGAGACCCAGTACTTC. Translated, it gives CASSYRPSETQYF.

A few counts support this clonotype. The chain carries TRBV28 and TRBJ2-7, with D possibly being TRBD2 (6 bases). This CDR3 spans 14 amino acids. The V gene's germline CDR1 is MDHEN and CDR2 SYDVKM. The ends were cut back, 5 bases at V and 4 bases at J, with 15 bases in the middle. In DNA form, the CDR3 reads TGTGCCAGCAGTAGCGGGCTTGCAATTTACGAGCAGTACTTC. Residues: CASSSGLAIYEQYF.

The V and J genes are TRBV15 and TRBJ1-2; maybe TRBD1 (5 bases). Germline V lookup: CDR1 LNHNV, CDR2 YYDKDF (reference sequence). Trimming removed 3 bases at V and 7 bases at J, with 15 bases between. The CDR3 is made up of 14 amino acids. DNA for the CDR3: TGTGCCACCAGCAGGGACTTGGGGGGAGGTGGCTACACCTTC. Translating gives CATSRDLGGGGYTF.

This clonotype showed up just a few times. The V call is TRBV12-3 or TRBV12-4, the J call TRBJ2-1; weak D call: TRBD2 (5 bases). V was shortened by 7 bases and J by 5 bases, with 12 bases between the two germline ends. The CDR3 is 13 amino acids. The CDR3 bases are TGTGCCAGCATGGACGGGGTCCACAATGAGCAGTTCTTC. This translates into CASMDGVHNEQFF.

This clonotype was seen only a few times. The chain joins TRBV7-3 to TRBJ2-1, with a tentative D call TRBD2 (5 bases). The V gene's germline CDR1 is SGHTA and CDR2 FQGTGA. Trimming took 5 bases from V and 6 from J, leaving 11 bases between them. This CDR3 is built from 13 residues. The CDR3 coding sequence is TGTGCCAGCAGCCCCGCCGGGGTCAATGAGCAGTTCTTC. It is translated as CASSPAGVNEQFF.

This clonotype appeared many times. The genes are TRBV12-3 or TRBV12-4 and TRBJ2-1, with 8 bases aligning to TRBD2. CDR3 size: 16 residues. V dropped 3 bases and J dropped 7; count of bases not matched to a gene: 11. The CDR3 here is CASSFTGRALGNEQFF. In nucleotides, the CDR3 is TGTGCCAGCAGTTTTACCGGGAGGGCCCTCGGGAATGAGCAGTTCTTC.

This clonotype was recorded many times. The gene calls are TRBV4-3 and TRBJ2-3; a possible D gene is TRBD1 (6 bases). The ends were cut back, 0 bases at V and 5 bases at J, with 18 bases in the middle. Germline V gives CDR1 LGHNA, CDR2 YSLEER. The CDR3 extends over 17 amino acids. For the CDR3, the DNA is TGCGCCAGCAGCCAAGATTGGCGGACAGACGGACAAGATACGCAGTATTTT. Its translation: CASSQDWRTDGQDTQYF.

This clonotype was detected ten times or more. This chain links TRBV5-1 with TRBJ2-5; no reliable D call. Trimming took 0 bases from V and 2 from J, leaving 5 bases between them. Germline V gene lookup returns CDR1 SGHRS and CDR2 YFSETQ. The CDR3 spans 13 residues. In DNA form, the CDR3 reads TGCGCCAGCAGCTTGGGGGTTCAAGAGACCCAGTACTTC. Amino acids: CASSLGVQETQYF. The entire variable domain, with the rest obtained from reference TRBV5-1 and TRBJ2-5, is as follows: KAGVTQTPRYLIKTRGQQVTLSCSPISGHRSVSWYQQTPGQGLQFLFEYFSETQRNKGNFPGRFSGRQFSNSRSEMNVSTLELGDSALYLCASSLGVQETQYFGPGTRLLVL.

Only a few counts were recorded for this clonotype. The rearrangement links TRBV6-6 to TRBJ2-2, with TRBD1 matching over 8 bases. Looked up from germline, CDR1 is MNHNY and CDR2 is SVGAGI (reference sequence). The CDR3 contains 15 residues. Germline trimming cut 7 bases from V and 3 bases from J; bases unmatched to any gene: 7. The CDR3 spells CASKLDRGYTGELFF. The CDR3, as DNA: TGTGCCAGCAAACTCGACAGGGGCTACACCGGGGAGCTGTTTTTT.

The sample holds a few counts of this clonotype. CDR3 protein: CASSRAARVLTGELFF. The CDR3 coding sequence is TGTGCCAGCAGTCGCGCAGCCAGGGTGCTCACCGGGGAGCTGTTTTTT. The chain is built from TRBV21-1 and TRBJ2-2; TRBD1 was called by the table and not checked on the DNA. TRBV21-1 constitutes a pseudogene. CDR3 length equals 16 residues.

V gene TRBV7-9 combines with J gene TRBJ2-3, with D perhaps matching TRBD2 (5 bases). In germline, CDR1 is SEHNR, CDR2 FQNEAQ (reference sequence). V gave up 5 bases and J gave up 1 base, with 22 bases separating them. The CDR3 consists of 18 residues. The CDR3 DNA reads as TGTGCCAGCAGCCCTCTAACTAGACGGGGAAGGCGCACAGATACGCAGTATTTT. Its protein is CASSPLTRRGRRTDTQYF.

This clonotype was seen at least ten times. V is TRBV20-1 and J is TRBJ2-7; 7 nucleotides agree with TRBD2. The ends lost 0 bases at V and 4 bases at J; junction bases unmatched: 6. This CDR3 is built from 14 residues. Germline loops: CDR1 DFQATT, CDR2 SNEGSKA (reference sequence). The CDR3 reads CSARDAGESYEQYF. The CDR3 DNA reads as TGCAGTGCTAGAGACGCGGGAGAGTCTTACGAGCAGTACTTC.

The sample holds many counts of this clonotype. The genes are TRBV4-3 and TRBJ1-2; D is unresolved. The germline V and J ends were trimmed by 3 bases and 6 bases, with 8 bases remaining between them. This CDR3 has 12 amino acids. CDR1 is LGHNA and CDR2 is YSLEER in the germline V gene. Here the CDR3 reads CASSQGSDGYTF. CDR3 bases: TGCGCCAGCAGCCAGGGAAGCGATGGCTACACCTTC.

This clonotype was seen a handful of times. The rearrangement uses TRBV28 and TRBJ1-1; maybe TRBD1 (6 bases). V was trimmed by 5 bases and J by 4 bases, leaving 17 bases between them. CDR3 size: 15 residues. CDR1 is MDHEN, CDR2 SYDVKM, per germline. The CDR3 nucleotides read TGTGCCAGCAGTATCGCGGGACATTTTGCCACTGAAGCTTTCTTT. Its protein is CASSIAGHFATEAFF.

This clonotype showed up just a few times. The V call is TRBV11-2, the J call TRBJ2-3, with 14 bases lining up with TRBD2. Trimming took 3 bases from V and 0 from J; bases not matched to a gene: 8. Germline assignment: CDR1 SGHAT and CDR2 FQNNGV. CDR3 length: 19 amino acids. This CDR3 reads CASSFRGLAGGLSTDTQYF. CDR3 DNA: TGTGCCAGCAGCTTTCGCGGACTAGCGGGGGGCCTTAGCACAGATACGCAGTATTTT.

On this clonotype: This may be a read error: a much more frequent sequence differs by one nucleotide. Because it lacks the conserved phenylalanine or tryptophan at the end, this CDR3 is likely a read error. The V and J genes are TRBV4-3 and TRBJ1-1; TRBD1 is a possible D gene (6 bases). The V gene lost 2 bases and the J gene lost 0 bases, with 13 bases spanning the gap. CDR1 is LGHNA, CDR2 YSLEER, per germline. This CDR3 is built from 16 residues. The DNA of the CDR3 is TGCGCCAGCAGCCAAACCCCAACAGGGATGAACACTGAAGCTTTCCTT. As protein: CASSQTPTGMNTEAFL.

There are a few counts of this clonotype. The rearrangement uses TRBV27 and TRBJ2-3; no clear D gene. This CDR3 has 12 residues. Germline V gene lookup returns CDR1 MNHEY and CDR2 SMNVEV (reference sequence). Trimming took 5 bases from V and 4 from J, leaving 7 bases between them. CDR3 coding DNA: TGTGCCAGCAGTGGCTTTGCAGATACGCAGTATTTT. Translated: CASSGFADTQYF.